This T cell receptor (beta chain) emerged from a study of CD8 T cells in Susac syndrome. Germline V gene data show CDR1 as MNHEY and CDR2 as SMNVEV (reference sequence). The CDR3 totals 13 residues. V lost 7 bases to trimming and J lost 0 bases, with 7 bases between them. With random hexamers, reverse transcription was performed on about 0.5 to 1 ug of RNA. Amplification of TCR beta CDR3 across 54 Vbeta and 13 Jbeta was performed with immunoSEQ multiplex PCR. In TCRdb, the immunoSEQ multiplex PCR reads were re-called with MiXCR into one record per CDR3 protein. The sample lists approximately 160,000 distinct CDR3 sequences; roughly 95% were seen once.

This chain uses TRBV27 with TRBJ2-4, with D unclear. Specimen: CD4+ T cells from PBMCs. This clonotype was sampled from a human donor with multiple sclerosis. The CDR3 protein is CASMGLAKNIQYF. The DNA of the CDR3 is TGTGCCAGCATGGGCTTAGCCAAAAACATTCAGTACTTC.